Each of the 8 T cell receptor beta chains below was sequenced from the same sample in a study of blood T cell repertoires in COVID-19. Assay: immunoSEQ multiplex PCR; the TCRdb copy retains only in-frame clones and omits some. This sample carries some 300,000 clones, 90% of them seen once, and the ten largest clones take around 0.93%. Sequencing was performed on peripheral blood. The receptors derive from a woman aged 40 to 50 with COVID-19, enrolled during active disease.

V and J are TRBV7-3 and TRBJ1-1, with D tentatively TRBD1 (5 bases). The V end was cut by 3 bases, the J end by 4 bases, with 9 bases between. In germline, CDR1 is SGHTA, CDR2 FQGTGA. The CDR3 spans 13 residues. CDR3 residues: CASSFFGGTEAFF. In DNA, the CDR3 is TGTGCCAGCAGCTTTTTCGGGGGCACTGAAGCTTTCTTT.

V gene TRBV2 combines with J gene TRBJ1-5; TRBD1 aligns across 8 bases. The CDR3 is 16 residues long. The V gene end was trimmed by 5 bases and the J gene end by 2 bases; junction bases not matched to a gene: 8. The germline gives CDR1 SNHLY, CDR2 FYNNEI. CDR3 coding DNA: TGTGCCAGCAGTTTCTTGGGGACAGGAGGCAATCAGCCCCAGCATTTT. Its protein is CASSFLGTGGNQPQHF.

The chain combines TRBV18 with TRBJ1-5; a possible D gene is TRBD1 (6 bases). Germline values: CDR1 KGHSH, CDR2 LQKENI. The CDR3 runs 15 residues. Between the trimmed V and J ends, which lost 6 bases and 9 bases, there was a span of 21 bases. Here the CDR3 reads CASSPGQPRDRPQHF. CDR3 DNA sequence: TGTGCCAGCTCGCCCGGACAGCCGAGGGATCGGCCCCAGCATTTT.

There are a few counts of this clone. The chain joins TRBV29-1 to TRBJ1-1; TRBD1 might be the D (5 bases). This CDR3 has 13 amino acids. V lost 7 bases to trimming and J lost 6 bases, with 18 bases between them. From germline, CDR1 is SQVTM and CDR2 ANQGSEA. CDR3 sequence: CSGQGSGWAEAFF. CDR3 nucleotide sequence: TGCAGCGGGCAGGGTTCGGGTTGGGCTGAAGCTTTCTTT.

The chain carries TRBV7-8 and TRBJ2-5; 11 bases are shared with TRBD2. This CDR3 spans 19 amino acids. Trimming at V came to 8 bases and at J to 4 bases, leaving 21 bases not matched to a gene. The germline CDR1 and CDR2 sequences are SGHVS and FQNEAQ. The CDR3 region has the DNA TGTGCCAGCGGACTACAACGGGCTAGCGGGAGGATGCACGGAGAGACCCAGTACTTC. Translating it yields CASGLQRASGRMHGETQYF.

This clone is a singleton in its sample. V is TRBV7-8 and J is TRBJ2-2; D uncertain. Between the trimmed V and J ends, which lost 4 bases and 7 bases, there was a span of 19 bases. The germline CDR1 and CDR2 sequences are SGHVS and FQNEAQ. The CDR3 length is 16 residues. Here the CDR3 reads CASSSPVRFGGGELFF. In nucleotides, the CDR3 is TGTGCCAGCAGCTCACCAGTGCGGTTCGGCGGCGGGGAGCTGTTTTTT.

V is TRBV7-9 and J is TRBJ1-3; the D gene is possibly TRBD1 (5 bases). Germline CDR1 SEHNR, CDR2 FQNEAQ (reference sequence). V dropped 5 bases and J dropped 8 bases, with 10 bases sitting between them. The CDR3 runs to 12 residues. The CDR3 region has the DNA TGTGCCAGCAGCCCCCAACAGGACACCATATATTTT. Amino acid sequence: CASSPQQDTIYF.

The V call is TRBV19, the J call TRBJ1-3, with D uncertain. Trimming cost V 7 bases and J 0 bases, with 13 bases left between them. Germline V gene sequence: CDR1 LNHDA, CDR2 SQIVND (reference sequence). This CDR3 spans 15 amino acids. CDR3 bases: TGTGCCAGTACAAGAGGCGGAGACTCTGGAAACACCATATATTTT. Amino acids: CASTRGGDSGNTIYF.